This is a list of T cell receptor beta chains from one sample in a study of blood T cell repertoires in COVID-19. The assay was immunoSEQ multiplex PCR, and TCRdb's table has in-frame clones only and misses some. The profile shows 200,000 to 250,000 clones, roughly 86% of them singletons. Sequencing was performed on peripheral blood. These receptors were collected from a woman between 25 and 40 years old who had recovered from COVID-19. The CDR3 runs from the conserved cysteine through the conserved F or W. The order of the fields is clone size, J gene, V gene, D gene, CDR3 protein, CDR3 DNA. D genes are given only for firm matches. The size of a clone is reported for some rows only, either as once, few or many, or as a class for expanded clones.

clone size: -
J gene: TRBJ1-4
V gene: TRBV18
D gene: TRBD1
CDR3 protein: CASSLGQGALGEKLFF
CDR3 DNA: TGTGCCAGCTCACTCGGACAGGGGGCCCTTGGTGAAAAACTGTTTTTT

clone size: -
J gene: TRBJ2-2
V gene: TRBV9
D gene: -
CDR3 protein: CASSVGVADPTGELFF
CDR3 DNA: TGTGCCAGCAGCGTAGGGGTAGCGGACCCCACCGGGGAGCTGTTTTTT

clone size: -
J gene: TRBJ1-2
V gene: TRBV3-1/TRBV3-2
D gene: -
CDR3 protein: CASSQEEGLYGYTF
CDR3 DNA: TGTGCCAGCAGCCAAGAGGAGGGCCTCTATGGCTACACCTTC

clone size: -
J gene: TRBJ2-7
V gene: TRBV7-9
D gene: TRBD1
CDR3 protein: CASSSPPRGQGAAWEQYF
CDR3 DNA: TGTGCCAGCAGCTCTCCTCCGAGGGGACAGGGGGCAGCGTGGGAGCAGTACTTC

clone size: -
J gene: TRBJ1-5
V gene: TRBV19
D gene: -
CDR3 protein: CASSTTHQSDRPYQPQHF
CDR3 DNA: TGTGCCAGTAGTACAACCCACCAATCCGACAGGCCCTATCAGCCCCAGCATTTT

clone size: -
J gene: TRBJ2-5
V gene: TRBV9
D gene: TRBD2
CDR3 protein: CASSVGLAGSVQETQYF
CDR3 DNA: TGTGCCAGCAGCGTAGGTCTAGCGGGGTCCGTACAAGAGACCCAGTACTTC

clone size: few
J gene: TRBJ1-6
V gene: TRBV2
D gene: TRBD1
CDR3 protein: CASRDGPAGQGYNSPLHF
CDR3 DNA: TGTGCCAGCAGAGATGGTCCGGCAGGACAGGGATATAATTCACCCCTCCACTTT

clone size: once
J gene: TRBJ1-2
V gene: TRBV7-8
D gene: TRBD1
CDR3 protein: CASSFPGGDDGYTF
CDR3 DNA: TGTGCCAGCAGTTTTCCAGGGGGCGACGACGGCTACACCTTC

clone size: -
J gene: TRBJ2-3
V gene: TRBV3-1/TRBV3-2
D gene: -
CDR3 protein: CASSQDDYNPQYF
CDR3 DNA: TGTGCCAGCAGCCAAGACGACTACAATCCGCAGTATTTT

clone size: -
J gene: TRBJ2-1
V gene: TRBV7-9
D gene: -
CDR3 protein: CASSLPPSDVYNEQFF
CDR3 DNA: TGTGCCAGCAGCTTACCTCCTAGCGACGTCTACAATGAGCAGTTCTTC

clone size: -
J gene: TRBJ2-3
V gene: TRBV4-2
D gene: TRBD2
CDR3 protein: CASSQDYSGGRQDTQYF
CDR3 DNA: TGTGCCAGCAGCCAAGATTACAGCGGGGGCCGACAAGATACGCAGTATTTT

clone size: -
J gene: TRBJ2-3
V gene: TRBV29-1
D gene: TRBD2
CDR3 protein: CSVAGVAGGTDTQYF
CDR3 DNA: TGCAGCGTGGCAGGGGTAGCGGGGGGAACAGATACGCAGTATTTT

clone size: -
J gene: TRBJ1-2
V gene: TRBV4-1
D gene: TRBD1
CDR3 protein: CASSHLIGTGDGYTF
CDR3 DNA: TGCGCCAGCAGCCACCTCATAGGGACAGGGGATGGCTACACCTTC

clone size: -
J gene: TRBJ1-2
V gene: TRBV6-5
D gene: TRBD1
CDR3 protein: CAGTVSRAYGYTF
CDR3 DNA: TGTGCCGGGACAGTTTCACGAGCTTATGGCTACACCTTC

clone size: -
J gene: TRBJ1-6
V gene: TRBV5-5
D gene: TRBD1
CDR3 protein: CASSRQGDSPLHF
CDR3 DNA: TGTGCCAGCAGCCGACAGGGAGATTCACCCCTCCACTTT

clone size: -
J gene: TRBJ2-5
V gene: TRBV5-4
D gene: TRBD2
CDR3 protein: CASSSSGVAETQYF
CDR3 DNA: TGTGCCAGCAGCTCGAGCGGGGTGGCAGAGACCCAGTACTTC

clone size: few
J gene: TRBJ2-3
V gene: TRBV7-6
D gene: TRBD1
CDR3 protein: CASSLTGGAIGSTDTQYF
CDR3 DNA: TGTGCCAGCAGCTTGACAGGGGGCGCGATCGGGAGCACAGATACGCAGTATTTT

clone size: -
J gene: TRBJ2-7
V gene: TRBV20-1
D gene: TRBD2
CDR3 protein: CSASSASGGYEQYF
CDR3 DNA: TGCAGTGCTAGTTCTGCTAGCGGGGGCTACGAGCAGTACTTC

clone size: -
J gene: TRBJ2-1
V gene: TRBV20-1
D gene: TRBD2
CDR3 protein: CSASWLAGGRNEQFF
CDR3 DNA: TGCAGTGCTAGTTGGCTAGCGGGGGGGCGTAATGAGCAGTTCTTC

clone size: -
J gene: TRBJ1-2
V gene: TRBV4-2
D gene: TRBD1
CDR3 protein: CASSQGETGDGYYGYTF
CDR3 DNA: TGTGCCAGCAGCCAAGGGGAGACAGGGGATGGGTACTATGGCTACACCTTC

clone size: -
J gene: TRBJ1-2
V gene: TRBV19
D gene: TRBD1
CDR3 protein: CASSKGQDYGYTF
CDR3 DNA: TGTGCCAGTAGTAAGGGACAGGACTATGGCTACACCTTC

clone size: -
J gene: TRBJ1-1
V gene: TRBV7-9
D gene: -
CDR3 protein: CASSSPTVEAFF
CDR3 DNA: TGTGCCAGCAGCTCCCCGACAGTTGAAGCTTTCTTT

clone size: -
J gene: TRBJ2-7
V gene: TRBV28
D gene: TRBD1
CDR3 protein: CASSPDRAPFYEQYF
CDR3 DNA: TGTGCCAGCAGCCCCGACAGGGCCCCGTTCTACGAGCAGTACTTC

clone size: -
J gene: TRBJ1-3
V gene: TRBV11-2
D gene: -
CDR3 protein: CASSLESGNTIYF
CDR3 DNA: TGTGCCAGCAGCTTAGAGTCGGGAAACACCATATATTTT

clone size: -
J gene: TRBJ1-2
V gene: TRBV6-5
D gene: -
CDR3 protein: CASRSLTANYGYTF
CDR3 DNA: TGTGCCAGCCGGTCACTTACAGCAAACTATGGCTACACCTTC

clone size: -
J gene: TRBJ2-2
V gene: TRBV9
D gene: TRBD2
CDR3 protein: CASSVSGTSGGPTNTGELFF
CDR3 DNA: TGTGCCAGCAGCGTGTCCGGGACTAGCGGGGGGCCGACAAACACCGGGGAGCTGTTTTTT

clone size: -
J gene: TRBJ2-2
V gene: TRBV30
D gene: TRBD2
CDR3 protein: CAWRVRGGLAGELFF
CDR3 DNA: TGTGCCTGGAGAGTACGGGGGGGTCTGGCCGGGGAGCTGTTTTTT